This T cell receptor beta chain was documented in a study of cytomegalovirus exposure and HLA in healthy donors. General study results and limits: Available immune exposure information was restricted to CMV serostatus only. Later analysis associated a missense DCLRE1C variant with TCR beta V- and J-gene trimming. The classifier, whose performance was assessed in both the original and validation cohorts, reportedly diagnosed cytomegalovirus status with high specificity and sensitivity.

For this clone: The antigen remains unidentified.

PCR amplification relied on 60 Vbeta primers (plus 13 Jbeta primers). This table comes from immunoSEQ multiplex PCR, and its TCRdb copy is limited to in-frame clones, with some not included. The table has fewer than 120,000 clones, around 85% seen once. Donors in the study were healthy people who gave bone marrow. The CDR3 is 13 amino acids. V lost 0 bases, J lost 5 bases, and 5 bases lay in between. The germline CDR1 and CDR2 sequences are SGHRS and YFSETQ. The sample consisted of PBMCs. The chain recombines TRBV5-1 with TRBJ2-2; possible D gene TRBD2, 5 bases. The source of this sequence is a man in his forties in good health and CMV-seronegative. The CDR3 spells CASSLGGTGELFF. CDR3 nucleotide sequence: TGCGCCAGCAGCTTGGGAGGGACCGGGGAGCTGTTTTTT.